This T cell receptor beta chain was sequenced for a study of shared clonotypes between healthy human individuals. Study-level information: Researchers drew samples from a couple of women and a few men aged 18 to 49.

In its sample, this clone was seen once. The protocol was immunoSEQ multiplex PCR, while the TCRdb copy is restricted to in-frame clones and leaves out a portion. The sample lists some 480,000 clones, around 80% occurring once. This CDR3 is built from 15 residues. Per the germline V gene, CDR1 is LGHNA and CDR2 is YNFKEQ. V was clipped by 1 base and J by 4 bases; unmatched bases: 5. The sequenced material came from PBMCs. This chain links TRBV4-2 with TRBJ2-7; 9 positions agree with TRBD1. The sequence derives from a woman aged 40 to 50 in good health. Some clones in this sample may be carry-over from other donors' samples. DNA for the CDR3: TGTGCCAGCAGCCAAGCGGGACAGGGAGGGTACGAGCAGTACTTC. Translating gives CASSQAGQGGYEQYF.